A selection of T cell receptor beta chains follows, all from one sample in a study of cytomegalovirus exposure and HLA in healthy donors. Clones were read by immunoSEQ multiplex PCR, and TCRdb kept only the in-frame ones, dropping some. The sample consists of approximately 92,000 clones, under 85% of them appearing once. The material sequenced was PBMCs. These receptors were obtained from a man between 45 and 60 years old in good health and CMV-seropositive. Both conserved end residues are part of each CDR3. The order of the fields is V gene, clone size, D gene, J gene, CDR3 protein, CDR3 DNA. The D gene is left open where the match is weak. Only some rows state a clone size, as once, few, many or a class for expanded clones.

V gene: TRBV7-2; clone size: once; D gene: NA; J gene: TRBJ1-6; CDR3 protein: CASTGVRGALHF; CDR3 DNA: TGTGCCAGCACCGGGGTCCGGGGAGCCCTCCACTTT
V gene: TRBV5-1; clone size: NA; D gene: TRBD1; J gene: TRBJ2-7; CDR3 protein: CASSSPGQGTNEQYF; CDR3 DNA: TGCGCCAGCAGCTCCCCGGGACAGGGTACCAACGAGCAGTACTTC
V gene: TRBV7-2; clone size: NA; D gene: NA; J gene: TRBJ2-5; CDR3 protein: CASSRQLGDQETQYF; CDR3 DNA: TGTGCCAGCAGCAGACAGCTAGGGGACCAAGAGACCCAGTACTTC
V gene: TRBV18; clone size: NA; D gene: TRBD1; J gene: TRBJ2-2; CDR3 protein: CASSPPTGINTGELFF; CDR3 DNA: TGTGCCAGCTCACCACCGACAGGGATAAACACCGGGGAGCTGTTTTTT
V gene: TRBV4-3; clone size: NA; D gene: TRBD1; J gene: TRBJ1-6; CDR3 protein: CASSQDAQRGQYNSPLHF; CDR3 DNA: TGCGCCAGCAGCCAAGATGCTCAAAGGGGACAGTATAATTCACCCCTCCACTTT
V gene: TRBV6-5; clone size: NA; D gene: TRBD1; J gene: TRBJ2-7; CDR3 protein: CASARQGRGEQYF; CDR3 DNA: TGTGCCAGCGCCCGACAGGGCCGAGGCGAGCAGTACTTC
V gene: TRBV2; clone size: NA; D gene: NA; J gene: TRBJ1-1; CDR3 protein: CASMRHDIGVEAFF; CDR3 DNA: TGTGCCAGCATGCGACACGATATCGGCGTTGAAGCTTTCTTT
V gene: TRBV6-1; clone size: NA; D gene: TRBD2; J gene: TRBJ2-4; CDR3 protein: CASSVRLAGGENIQYF; CDR3 DNA: TGTGCCAGCAGTGTGCGACTAGCGGGGGGGGAAAACATTCAGTACTTC
V gene: TRBV4-3; clone size: NA; D gene: NA; J gene: TRBJ2-6; CDR3 protein: CASSQDISGANVLTF; CDR3 DNA: TGCGCCAGCAGCCAAGATATCTCTGGGGCCAACGTCCTGACTTTC
V gene: TRBV7-9; clone size: NA; D gene: TRBD1; J gene: TRBJ1-1; CDR3 protein: CASSLQGVGAFF; CDR3 DNA: TGTGCCAGCAGCTTACAGGGGGTGGGGGCTTTCTTT
V gene: TRBV19; clone size: NA; D gene: TRBD1; J gene: TRBJ1-2; CDR3 protein: CASTTDRDGYTF; CDR3 DNA: TGTGCCAGTACCACCGACAGGGATGGCTACACCTTC
V gene: TRBV30; clone size: NA; D gene: TRBD1; J gene: TRBJ1-1; CDR3 protein: CAWRDSHTEAFF; CDR3 DNA: TGTGCCTGGCGGGACAGCCACACTGAAGCTTTCTTT
V gene: TRBV9; clone size: NA; D gene: NA; J gene: TRBJ1-1; CDR3 protein: CASSVEQGYTEAFF; CDR3 DNA: TGTGCCAGCAGCGTAGAACAGGGTTACACTGAAGCTTTCTTT
V gene: TRBV27; clone size: NA; D gene: NA; J gene: TRBJ2-1; CDR3 protein: CATHRATYNEQFF; CDR3 DNA: TGTGCCACCCACAGGGCCACCTACAATGAGCAGTTCTTC
V gene: TRBV7-2; clone size: few; D gene: NA; J gene: TRBJ1-4; CDR3 protein: CASSLVAGLEGKLFF; CDR3 DNA: TGTGCCAGCAGCTTAGTTGCAGGGTTGGAGGGAAAACTGTTTTTT
V gene: TRBV30; clone size: NA; D gene: NA; J gene: TRBJ2-2; CDR3 protein: CAWSTQPANTGELFF; CDR3 DNA: TGTGCCTGGAGTACACAGCCCGCGAACACCGGGGAGCTGTTTTTT
V gene: TRBV15; clone size: once; D gene: TRBD2; J gene: TRBJ2-3; CDR3 protein: CATSRGGGDVRDTQYF; CDR3 DNA: TGTGCCACCAGCAGAGGTGGGGGGGACGTTCGGGATACGCAGTATTTT
V gene: TRBV19; clone size: NA; D gene: NA; J gene: TRBJ1-1; CDR3 protein: CASSPGLENTEAFF; CDR3 DNA: TGTGCCAGTAGTCCGGGACTCGAGAACACTGAAGCTTTCTTT
V gene: TRBV6-5; clone size: NA; D gene: NA; J gene: TRBJ2-7; CDR3 protein: CASKAPNGQSYEQYF; CDR3 DNA: TGTGCCAGCAAGGCGCCAAACGGACAAAGCTACGAGCAGTACTTC
V gene: TRBV4-1; clone size: NA; D gene: NA; J gene: TRBJ1-5; CDR3 protein: CASSQLLTVSNQPQHF; CDR3 DNA: TGCGCCAGCAGCCAACTCCTGACAGTTAGCAATCAGCCCCAGCATTTT
V gene: TRBV27; clone size: NA; D gene: NA; J gene: TRBJ1-5; CDR3 protein: CASSPRTDINQPQHF; CDR3 DNA: TGTGCCAGCAGCCCAAGGACAGACATAAATCAGCCCCAGCATTTT
V gene: TRBV4-1; clone size: NA; D gene: NA; J gene: TRBJ1-4; CDR3 protein: CASSQEAQLGEKLFF; CDR3 DNA: TGCGCCAGCAGCCAAGAGGCCCAGCTCGGGGAAAAACTGTTTTTT
V gene: TRBV9; clone size: NA; D gene: TRBD2; J gene: TRBJ2-5; CDR3 protein: CASSEGLAGGLYQETQYF; CDR3 DNA: TGTGCCAGCAGCGAAGGACTAGCGGGGGGTTTGTACCAAGAGACCCAGTACTTC